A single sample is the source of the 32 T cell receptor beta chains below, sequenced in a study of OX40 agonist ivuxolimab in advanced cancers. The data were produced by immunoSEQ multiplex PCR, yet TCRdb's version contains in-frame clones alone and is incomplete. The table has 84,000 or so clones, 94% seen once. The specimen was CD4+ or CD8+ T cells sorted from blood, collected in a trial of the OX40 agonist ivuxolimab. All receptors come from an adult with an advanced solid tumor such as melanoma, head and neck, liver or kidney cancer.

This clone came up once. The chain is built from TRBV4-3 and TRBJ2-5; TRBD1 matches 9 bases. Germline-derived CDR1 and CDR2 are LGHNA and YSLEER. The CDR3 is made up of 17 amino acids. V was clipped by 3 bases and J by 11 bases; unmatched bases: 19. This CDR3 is CASSQGTGQGPFAGQYF. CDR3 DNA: TGCGCCAGCAGCCAGGGAACGGGACAGGGTCCCTTCGCTGGGCAGTACTTC.

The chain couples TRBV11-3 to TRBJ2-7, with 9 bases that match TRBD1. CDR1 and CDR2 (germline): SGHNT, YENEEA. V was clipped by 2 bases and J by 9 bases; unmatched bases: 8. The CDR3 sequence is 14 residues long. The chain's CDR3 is CASSLSGTGNRQYF. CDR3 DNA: TGTGCCAGCAGCTTATCCGGGACAGGGAATCGGCAGTACTTC.

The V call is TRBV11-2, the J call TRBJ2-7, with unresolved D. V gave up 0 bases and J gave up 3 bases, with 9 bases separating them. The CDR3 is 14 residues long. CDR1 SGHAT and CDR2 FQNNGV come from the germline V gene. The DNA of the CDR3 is TGTGCCAGCAGCTTAGATCCAGCAGACTACGAGCAGTACTTC. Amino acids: CASSLDPADYEQYF.

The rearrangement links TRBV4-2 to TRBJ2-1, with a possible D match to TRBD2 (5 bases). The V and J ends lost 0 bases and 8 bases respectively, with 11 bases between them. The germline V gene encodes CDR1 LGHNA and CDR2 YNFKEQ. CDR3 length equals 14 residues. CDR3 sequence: CASSQDRGWYEQFF. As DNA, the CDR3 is TGTGCCAGCAGCCAAGACCGGGGATGGTATGAGCAGTTCTTC.

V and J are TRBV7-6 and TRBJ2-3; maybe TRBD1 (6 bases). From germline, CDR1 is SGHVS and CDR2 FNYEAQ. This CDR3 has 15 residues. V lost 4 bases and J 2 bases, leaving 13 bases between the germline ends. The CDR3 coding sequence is TGTGCCAGCAGCTATACAGGGTCGTACACAGATACGCAGTATTTT. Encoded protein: CASSYTGSYTDTQYF.

The CDR3 bases are TGTGCCAGCAGTTTACTCCCCCCCGATACGCAGTATTTT. This encodes CASSLLPPDTQYF. This chain joins TRBV28 and TRBJ2-3; no definite D call. The V end was cut by 2 bases, the J end by 6 bases, with 9 bases between. The CDR3 contains 13 residues. Germline CDR1 and CDR2: MDHEN and SYDVKM.

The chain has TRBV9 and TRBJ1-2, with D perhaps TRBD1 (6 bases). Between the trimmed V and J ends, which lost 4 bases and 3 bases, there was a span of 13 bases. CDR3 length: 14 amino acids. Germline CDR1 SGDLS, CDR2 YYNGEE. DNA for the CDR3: TGTGCCAGCAGCTTCAGGGGAGGCCACTATGGCTACACCTTC. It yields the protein CASSFRGGHYGYTF.

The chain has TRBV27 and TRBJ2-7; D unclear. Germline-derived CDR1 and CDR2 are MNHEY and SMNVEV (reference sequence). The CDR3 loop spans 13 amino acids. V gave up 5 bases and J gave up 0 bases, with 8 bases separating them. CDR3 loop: CASSLTPSYEQYF. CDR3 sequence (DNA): TGTGCCAGCAGTCTTACGCCCTCCTACGAGCAGTACTTC.

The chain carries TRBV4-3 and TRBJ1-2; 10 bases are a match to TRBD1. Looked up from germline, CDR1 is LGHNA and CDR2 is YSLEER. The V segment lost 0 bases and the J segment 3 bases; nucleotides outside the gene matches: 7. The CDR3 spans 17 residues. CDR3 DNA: TGCGCCAGCAGCCAAGAAGTCGGGACAGGGGAGGACTATGGCTACACCTTC. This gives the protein CASSQEVGTGEDYGYTF.

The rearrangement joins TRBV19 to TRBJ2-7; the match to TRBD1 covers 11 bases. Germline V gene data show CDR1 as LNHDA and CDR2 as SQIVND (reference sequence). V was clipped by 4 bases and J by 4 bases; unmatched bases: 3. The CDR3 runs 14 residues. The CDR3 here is CASSTGTGGYEQYF. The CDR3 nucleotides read TGTGCCAGTAGTACCGGGACAGGGGGGTACGAGCAGTACTTC.

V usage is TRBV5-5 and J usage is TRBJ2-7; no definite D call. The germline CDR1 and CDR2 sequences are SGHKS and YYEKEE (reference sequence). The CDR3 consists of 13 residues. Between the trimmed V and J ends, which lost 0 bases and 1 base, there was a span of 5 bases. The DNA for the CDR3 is TGTGCCAGCAGCTTGGAGGGATCCTACGAGCAGTACTTC. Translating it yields CASSLEGSYEQYF.

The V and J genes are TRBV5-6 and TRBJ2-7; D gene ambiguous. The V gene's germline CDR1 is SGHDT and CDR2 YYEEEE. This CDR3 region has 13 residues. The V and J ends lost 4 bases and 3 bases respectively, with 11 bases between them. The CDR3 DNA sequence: TGTGCCAGCAGCACACACTCTTTCTACGAGCAGTACTTC. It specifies CASSTHSFYEQYF.

CDR3 nucleotides: TGTGCCAGCAGTCCGGTGGACAACTCTCCCACAGATACGCAGTATTTT. Amino acid sequence: CASSPVDNSPTDTQYF. The chain couples TRBV27 to TRBJ2-3; D is perhaps TRBD1 (5 bases). The CDR3 consists of 16 residues. Germline V gene lookup returns CDR1 MNHEY and CDR2 SMNVEV (reference sequence). V gave up 5 bases and J gave up 2 bases, with 17 bases separating them.

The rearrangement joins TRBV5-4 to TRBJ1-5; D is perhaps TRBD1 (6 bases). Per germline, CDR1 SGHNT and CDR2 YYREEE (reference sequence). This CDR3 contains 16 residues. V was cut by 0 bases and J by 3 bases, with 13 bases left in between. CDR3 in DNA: TGTGCCAGCAGCTTGGTAGGGGGGTGGGACAATCAGCCCCAGCATTTT. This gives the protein CASSLVGGWDNQPQHF.

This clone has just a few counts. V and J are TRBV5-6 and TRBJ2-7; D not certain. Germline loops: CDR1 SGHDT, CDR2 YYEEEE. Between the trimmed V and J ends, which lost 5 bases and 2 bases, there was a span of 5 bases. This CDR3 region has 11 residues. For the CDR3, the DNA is TGTGCCAGCAGGGGTACCTACGAGCAGTACTTC. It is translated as CASRGTYEQYF. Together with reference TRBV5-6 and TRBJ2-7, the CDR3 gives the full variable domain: DAGVTQSPTHLIKTRGQQVTLRCSPKSGHDTVSWYQQALGQGPQFIFQYYEEEERQRGNFPDRFSGHQFPNYSSELNVNALLLGDSALYLCASRGTYEQYFGPGTRLTVT.

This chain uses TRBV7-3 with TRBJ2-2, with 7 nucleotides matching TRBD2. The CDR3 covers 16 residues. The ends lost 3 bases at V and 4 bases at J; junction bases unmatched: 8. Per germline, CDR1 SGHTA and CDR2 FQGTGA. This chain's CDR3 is CASSFPGPGGTGELFF. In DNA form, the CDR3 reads TGTGCCAGCAGCTTTCCCGGTCCGGGGGGCACCGGGGAGCTGTTTTTT.

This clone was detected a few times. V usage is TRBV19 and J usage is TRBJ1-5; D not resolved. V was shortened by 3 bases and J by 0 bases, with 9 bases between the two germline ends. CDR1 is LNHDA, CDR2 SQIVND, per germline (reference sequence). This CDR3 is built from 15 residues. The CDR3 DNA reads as TGTGCCAGTAGTATCGAAGGGTATAGCAATCAGCCCCAGCATTTT. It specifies CASSIEGYSNQPQHF.

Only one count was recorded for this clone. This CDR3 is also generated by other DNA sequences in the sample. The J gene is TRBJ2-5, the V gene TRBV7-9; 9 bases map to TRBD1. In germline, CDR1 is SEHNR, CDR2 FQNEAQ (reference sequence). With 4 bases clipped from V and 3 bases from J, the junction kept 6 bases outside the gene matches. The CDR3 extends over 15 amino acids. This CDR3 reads CASSSYRDREETQYF. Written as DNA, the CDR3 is TGTGCCAGCAGCTCGTACCGGGACAGGGAAGAGACCCAGTACTTC.

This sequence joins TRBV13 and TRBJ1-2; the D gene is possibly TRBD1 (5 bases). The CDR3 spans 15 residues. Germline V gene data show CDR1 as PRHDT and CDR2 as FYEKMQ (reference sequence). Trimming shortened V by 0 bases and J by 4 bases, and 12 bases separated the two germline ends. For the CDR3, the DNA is TGTGCCAGCAGCTTAGGCCAAGACAGACTCTATGGCTACACCTTC. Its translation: CASSLGQDRLYGYTF.

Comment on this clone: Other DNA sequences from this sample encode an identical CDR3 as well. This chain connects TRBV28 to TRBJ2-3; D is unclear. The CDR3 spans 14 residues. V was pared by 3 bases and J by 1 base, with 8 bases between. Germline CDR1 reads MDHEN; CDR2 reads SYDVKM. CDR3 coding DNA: TGTGCCAGCAGTTTTTTAGCAGGCACAGATACGCAGTATTTT. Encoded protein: CASSFLAGTDTQYF.

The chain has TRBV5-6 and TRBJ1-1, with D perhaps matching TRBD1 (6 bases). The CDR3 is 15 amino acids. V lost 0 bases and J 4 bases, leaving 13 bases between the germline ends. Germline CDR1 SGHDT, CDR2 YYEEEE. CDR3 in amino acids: CASSLGGGRRTEAFF. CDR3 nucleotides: TGTGCCAGCAGCTTGGGCGGGGGGCGTCGCACTGAAGCTTTCTTT. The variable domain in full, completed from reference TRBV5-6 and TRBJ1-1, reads DAGVTQSPTHLIKTRGQQVTLRCSPKSGHDTVSWYQQALGQGPQFIFQYYEEEERQRGNFPDRFSGHQFPNYSSELNVNALLLGDSALYLCASSLGGGRRTEAFFGQGTRLTVV.

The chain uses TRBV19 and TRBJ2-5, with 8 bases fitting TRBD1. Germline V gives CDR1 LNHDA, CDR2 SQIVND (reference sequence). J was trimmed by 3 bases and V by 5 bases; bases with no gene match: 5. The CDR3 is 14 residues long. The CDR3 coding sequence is TGTGCCAGTAGTCGTGACAGGGGAGAAGAGACCCAGTACTTC. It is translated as CASSRDRGEETQYF.

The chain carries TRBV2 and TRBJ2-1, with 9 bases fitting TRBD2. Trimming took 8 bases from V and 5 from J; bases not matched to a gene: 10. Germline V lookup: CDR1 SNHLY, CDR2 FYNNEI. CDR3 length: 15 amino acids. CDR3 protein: CASLEASGVNNEQFF. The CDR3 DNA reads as TGTGCCAGCTTAGAAGCTAGCGGGGTAAACAATGAGCAGTTCTTC.

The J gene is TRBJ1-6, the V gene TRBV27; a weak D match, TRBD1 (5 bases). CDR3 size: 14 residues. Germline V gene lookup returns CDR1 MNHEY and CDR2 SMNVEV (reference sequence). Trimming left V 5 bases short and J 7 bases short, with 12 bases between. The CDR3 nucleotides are TGTGCCAGCAGTCCGGGGACGGTGAATTCACCCCTCCACTTT. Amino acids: CASSPGTVNSPLHF.

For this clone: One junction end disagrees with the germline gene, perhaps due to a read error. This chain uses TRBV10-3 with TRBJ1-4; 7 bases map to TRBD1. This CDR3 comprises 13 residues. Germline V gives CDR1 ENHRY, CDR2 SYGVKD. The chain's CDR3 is CAISGQGIEKLLF. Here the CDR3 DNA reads TGTGCCATCAGTGGACAGGGAATTGAAAAACTGCTTTTT.

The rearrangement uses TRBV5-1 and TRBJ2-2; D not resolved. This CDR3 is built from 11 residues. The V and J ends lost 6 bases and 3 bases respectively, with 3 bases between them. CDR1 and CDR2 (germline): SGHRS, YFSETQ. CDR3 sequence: CASKYTGELFF. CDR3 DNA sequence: TGCGCCAGCAAATACACCGGGGAGCTGTTTTTT. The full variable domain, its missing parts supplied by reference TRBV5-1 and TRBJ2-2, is KAGVTQTPRYLIKTRGQQVTLSCSPISGHRSVSWYQQTPGQGLQFLFEYFSETQRNKGNFPGRFSGRQFSNSRSEMNVSTLELGDSALYLCASKYTGELFFGEGSRLTVL.

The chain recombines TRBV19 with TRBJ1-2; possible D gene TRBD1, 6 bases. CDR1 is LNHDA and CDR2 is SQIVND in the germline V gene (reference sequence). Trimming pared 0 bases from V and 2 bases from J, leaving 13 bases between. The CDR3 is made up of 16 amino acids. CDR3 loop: CASSIDLQGLNYGYTF. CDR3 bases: TGTGCCAGTAGTATAGATCTTCAGGGGCTAAACTATGGCTACACCTTC. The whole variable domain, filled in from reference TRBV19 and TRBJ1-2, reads DGGITQSPKYLFRKEGQNVTLSCEQNLNHDAMYWYRQDPGQGLRLIYYSQIVNDFQKGDIAEGYSVSREKKESFPLTVTSAQKNPTAFYLCASSIDLQGLNYGYTFGSGTRLTVV.

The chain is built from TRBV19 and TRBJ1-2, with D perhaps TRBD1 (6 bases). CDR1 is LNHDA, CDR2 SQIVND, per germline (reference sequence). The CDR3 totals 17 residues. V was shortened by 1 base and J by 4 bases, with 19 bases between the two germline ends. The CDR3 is CASSIGTGQIEIYGYTF. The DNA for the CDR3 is TGTGCCAGTAGTATAGGCACTGGACAGATAGAGATCTATGGCTACACCTTC.

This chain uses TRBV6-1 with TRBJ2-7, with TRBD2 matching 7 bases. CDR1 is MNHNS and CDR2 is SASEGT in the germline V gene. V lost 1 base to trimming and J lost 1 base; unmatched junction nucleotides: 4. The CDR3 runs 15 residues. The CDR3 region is CASSEGSGPSYEQYF. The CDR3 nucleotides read TGTGCCAGCAGTGAAGGTAGCGGGCCTTCCTACGAGCAGTACTTC.

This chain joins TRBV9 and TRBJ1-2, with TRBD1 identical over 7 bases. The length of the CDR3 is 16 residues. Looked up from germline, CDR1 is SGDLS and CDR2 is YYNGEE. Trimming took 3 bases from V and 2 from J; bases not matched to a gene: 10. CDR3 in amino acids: CASSGSGTDNNYGYTF. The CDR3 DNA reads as TGTGCCAGCAGCGGATCCGGGACAGATAACAACTATGGCTACACCTTC.

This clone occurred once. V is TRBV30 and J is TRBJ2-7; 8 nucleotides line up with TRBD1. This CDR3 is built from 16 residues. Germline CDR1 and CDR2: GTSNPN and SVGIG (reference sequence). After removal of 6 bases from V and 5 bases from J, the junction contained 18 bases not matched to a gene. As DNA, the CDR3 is TGTGCCTGTACCCCACCGGGACAGGTCCCGAAAAACGAGCAGTACTTC. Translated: CACTPPGQVPKNEQYF.

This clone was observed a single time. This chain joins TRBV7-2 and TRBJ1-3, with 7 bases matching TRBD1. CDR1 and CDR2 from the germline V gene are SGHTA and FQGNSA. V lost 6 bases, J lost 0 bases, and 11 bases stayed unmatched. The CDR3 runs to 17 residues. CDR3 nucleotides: TGTGCCAGCAGATCCAGGGGGAGGGGGTACTCTGGAAACACCATATATTTT. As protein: CASRSRGRGYSGNTIYF.